These T cell receptor beta chains were read from a single sample in a study of ipilimumab plus nivolumab after autologous stem cell transplantation. Only in-frame clones appear in the TCRdb table, and some are missing; sequencing was by immunoSEQ multiplex PCR. The sample has about 12,000 clones; more than 65% are singletons. The sample in question was PBMCs, obtained in a trial of ipilimumab plus nivolumab as post-transplant consolidation. Receptors originate from a male donor with multiple myeloma. Each CDR3 is given without its conserved first and last residue. D genes are given only for firm matches. Only some rows state a clone size, as once, few, many or a class for expanded clones.

j_gene: TRBJ2-4
v_gene: TRBV15
d_gene: NA
abundance: few
CDR3aa: ATSRDQRLWGNIQY

j_gene: TRBJ1-4
v_gene: TRBV4-1
d_gene: NA
abundance: NA
CDR3aa: ASSQDLTLTGRDEKLF

j_gene: TRBJ2-7
v_gene: TRBV7-8
d_gene: NA
abundance: once
CDR3aa: ASSETGYEQY

j_gene: TRBJ2-7
v_gene: TRBV20-1
d_gene: TRBD2
abundance: NA
CDR3aa: SGREGYEQY

j_gene: NA
v_gene: TRBV5-5
d_gene: NA
abundance: NA
CDR3aa: ASSPHPGHGYEQY

j_gene: TRBJ1-2
v_gene: TRBV5-1
d_gene: TRBD1
abundance: NA
CDR3aa: ASSFFHPDRGDGYT

j_gene: TRBJ1-6
v_gene: TRBV2
d_gene: NA
abundance: NA
CDR3aa: ASSEAPGARGYVSPLH

j_gene: TRBJ1-2
v_gene: TRBV7-2
d_gene: NA
abundance: NA
CDR3aa: ASSLRTGHNYGYT

j_gene: TRBJ1-1
v_gene: TRBV30
d_gene: TRBD1
abundance: NA
CDR3aa: AWSAQGSFTEAF

j_gene: TRBJ2-5
v_gene: TRBV11-2
d_gene: NA
abundance: few
CDR3aa: ASSLGETQY

j_gene: TRBJ2-7
v_gene: TRBV29-1
d_gene: NA
abundance: NA
CDR3aa: SVPLFTRGFYEQY

j_gene: TRBJ2-7
v_gene: TRBV27
d_gene: TRBD2
abundance: medium-sized
CDR3aa: ASSQLAGGLHEQY

j_gene: TRBJ2-1
v_gene: TRBV4-3
d_gene: TRBD2
abundance: NA
CDR3aa: ASSQDQTSGAYNEQF

j_gene: TRBJ2-2
v_gene: TRBV18
d_gene: NA
abundance: NA
CDR3aa: ASSPNGSGELF

j_gene: TRBJ2-1
v_gene: TRBV7-9
d_gene: NA
abundance: NA
CDR3aa: ASSPPGKYNEQF

j_gene: TRBJ2-7
v_gene: TRBV9
d_gene: TRBD1
abundance: NA
CDR3aa: ASSVAPGQGDYEQY

j_gene: TRBJ1-2
v_gene: TRBV7-5
d_gene: NA
abundance: NA
CDR3aa: ARRKHVGKTYGYT

j_gene: TRBJ2-7
v_gene: TRBV6-5
d_gene: NA
abundance: medium-sized
CDR3aa: ASRGVGGRYEQY

j_gene: TRBJ1-1
v_gene: TRBV9
d_gene: NA
abundance: NA
CDR3aa: ASSPPDTEAF

j_gene: TRBJ2-2
v_gene: TRBV10-1
d_gene: NA
abundance: NA
CDR3aa: ATQWAKVNTGELF

j_gene: TRBJ2-1
v_gene: TRBV9
d_gene: TRBD2
abundance: NA
CDR3aa: ASKPSGGAKQF

j_gene: TRBJ1-1
v_gene: TRBV19
d_gene: NA
abundance: NA
CDR3aa: ASSINRVRNTEAF

j_gene: TRBJ1-4
v_gene: TRBV28
d_gene: NA
abundance: NA
CDR3aa: ASRFTGPSYEKLF

j_gene: TRBJ1-5
v_gene: TRBV7-2
d_gene: NA
abundance: NA
CDR3aa: ASSPGPYSNQPQH